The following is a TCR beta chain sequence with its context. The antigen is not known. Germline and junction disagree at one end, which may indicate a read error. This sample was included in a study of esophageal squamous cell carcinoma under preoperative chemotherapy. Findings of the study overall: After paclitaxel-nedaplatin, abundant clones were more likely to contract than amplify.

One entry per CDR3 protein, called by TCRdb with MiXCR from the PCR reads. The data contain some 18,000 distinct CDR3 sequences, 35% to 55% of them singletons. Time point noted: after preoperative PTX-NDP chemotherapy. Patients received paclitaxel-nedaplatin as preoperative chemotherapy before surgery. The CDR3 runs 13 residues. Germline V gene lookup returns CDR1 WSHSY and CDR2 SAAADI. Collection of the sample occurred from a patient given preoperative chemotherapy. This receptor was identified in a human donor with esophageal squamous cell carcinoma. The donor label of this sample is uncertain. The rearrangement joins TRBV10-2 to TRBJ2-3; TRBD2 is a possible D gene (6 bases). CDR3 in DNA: TGCGCCAGGGGGAGGTCTGACAAAAACACGCAGTACTTT. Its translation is CARGRSDKNTQYF.